This TCR beta chain comes out of a study of cytomegalovirus exposure and HLA in healthy donors. PCR involved 60 Vbeta and 13 Jbeta primers. TCRdb keeps only in-frame clones here, not all; method: immunoSEQ multiplex PCR. The table shows over 150,000 clones, with just over 75% occurring only once. This CDR3 has 16 amino acids. V lost 5 bases to trimming and J lost 1 base; unmatched junction nucleotides: 8. Germline-derived CDR1 and CDR2 are SEHNR and FQNEAQ (reference sequence). This sequence was found in a woman aged 25 to 39 in good health and CMV-seropositive. The genes are TRBV7-9 and TRBJ2-1, with 7 bases lining up with TRBD2. Sequencing was done on a sample of PBMCs. The DNA for the CDR3 is TGTGCCAGCAGCGCGGCGGGACTACCATCCTACAATGAGCAGTTCTTC. Translated: CASSAAGLPSYNEQFF.